This T cell receptor (beta chain) was profiled in a study of identical twins. Findings and limits, study-wide: Alpha sequences out of frame and shared by twins had excess low generation probability. Surplus twin overlap in beta out-of-frame sequences was less pronounced. While abundant cord blood beta clonotypes carried fewer insertions, memory repertoires showed no such pattern. For monozygotic twins, models underestimated out-of-frame TCR alpha sharing.

The CDR3 has 13 residues. From germline, CDR1 is SGHRS and CDR2 YFSETQ. V was clipped by 5 bases and J by 5 bases; unmatched bases: 3. From the 5' RACE reads, TCRdb called clonotypes with MiXCR, one entry per CDR3 protein. The sample carries 270,000 or so distinct CDR3 sequences, about 8.9% recorded once. As to this clonotype: Its target is unknown.

This sample was also put to use in a study of yellow fever vaccine responses in identical twins.

The TCR sequence derives from a young woman in good health. Sequencing used CD8+ T cells sorted from blood. The V and J genes are TRBV5-1 and TRBJ2-4; 8 nucleotides agree with TRBD2. Here the CDR3 reads CASRTLAENIQYF. The CDR3 nucleotides read TGCGCCAGCAGAACACTAGCGGAAAACATTCAGTACTTC.